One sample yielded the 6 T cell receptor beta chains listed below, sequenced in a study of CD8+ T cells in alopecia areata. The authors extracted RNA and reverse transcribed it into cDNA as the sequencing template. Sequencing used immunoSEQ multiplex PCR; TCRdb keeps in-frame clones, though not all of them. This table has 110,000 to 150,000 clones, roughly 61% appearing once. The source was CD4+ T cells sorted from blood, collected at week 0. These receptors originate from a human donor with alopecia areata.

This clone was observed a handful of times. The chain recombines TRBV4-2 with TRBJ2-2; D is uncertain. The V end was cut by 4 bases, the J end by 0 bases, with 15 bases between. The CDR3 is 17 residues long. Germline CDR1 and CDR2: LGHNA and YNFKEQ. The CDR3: CASSRIFEGSNTGELFF. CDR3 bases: TGTGCCAGCAGCCGTATATTCGAAGGCTCGAACACCGGGGAGCTGTTTTTT.

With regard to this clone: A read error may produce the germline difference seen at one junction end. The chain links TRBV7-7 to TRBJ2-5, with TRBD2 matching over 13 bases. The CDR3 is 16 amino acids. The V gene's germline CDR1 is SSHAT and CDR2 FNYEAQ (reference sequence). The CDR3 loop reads CASSLGTSGALETQYF. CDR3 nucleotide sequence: TGTGCTAGCAGCCTCGGGACTAGCGGGGCTCTGGAGACCCAGTACTTC.

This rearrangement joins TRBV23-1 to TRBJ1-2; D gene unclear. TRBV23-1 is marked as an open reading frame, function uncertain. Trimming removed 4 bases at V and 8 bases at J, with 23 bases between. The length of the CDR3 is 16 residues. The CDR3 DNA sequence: TGCGCCAGCAGTCCGGAGGGCAGGAAGGTTTTCAGCGGCTACACCTTC. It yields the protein CASSPEGRKVFSGYTF.

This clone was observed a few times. CDR3 region: CSVIPQMDTEAFF. The CDR3 DNA reads as TGCAGCGTCATACCCCAAATGGACACTGAAGCTTTCTTT. The rearrangement links TRBV29-1 to TRBJ1-1, with unresolved D. The V end was cut by 6 bases, the J end by 3 bases, with 14 bases between. Germline V gene sequence: CDR1 SQVTM, CDR2 ANQGSEA. The CDR3 is 13 amino acids.

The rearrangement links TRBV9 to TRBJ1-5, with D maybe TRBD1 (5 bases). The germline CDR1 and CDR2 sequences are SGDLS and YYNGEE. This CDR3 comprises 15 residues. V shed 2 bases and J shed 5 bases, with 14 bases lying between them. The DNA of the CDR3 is TGTGCCAGCAGCGTCTTGGGGGATAATGATCAGCCCCAGCATTTT. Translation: CASSVLGDNDQPQHF.

The CDR3 loop is CAWSSGTANYGYTF. The CDR3 region has the DNA TGTGCCTGGAGCTCCGGGACAGCTAACTATGGCTACACCTTC. The rearrangement joins TRBV30 to TRBJ1-2; 7 nucleotides line up with TRBD1. With 3 bases clipped from V and 0 bases from J, the junction kept 4 bases outside the gene matches. Germline CDR1 is GTSNPN and CDR2 is SVGIG (reference sequence). The CDR3 loop spans 14 amino acids.